A single sample gave rise to the 22 T cell receptor beta chains below, sequenced in a study of CD8 T cells in Susac syndrome. Reverse transcription used about 0.45 to 1 ug RNA and random hexamers. TCRdb analysed the immunoSEQ multiplex PCR reads with MiXCR anew, one entry per CDR3 protein. The data hold about 130,000 distinct CDR3 sequences, with around 94% observed a single time. The material sequenced was CD8+ T cells from PBMCs. The origin of the receptors is a human donor with Susac syndrome.

The chain combines TRBV30 with TRBJ1-5; tentatively, D is TRBD1 (5 bases). CDR1 is GTSNPN, CDR2 SVGIG, per germline (reference sequence). V was clipped by 1 base and J by 0 bases, with 22 bases between them. The CDR3 is made up of 19 amino acids. CDR3 amino acids: CAWSETEGTEENSNQPQHF. DNA for the CDR3: TGTGCCTGGAGTGAGACAGAAGGGACCGAAGAAAATAGCAATCAGCCCCAGCATTTT.

The genes are TRBV14 and TRBJ1-2, with 8 bases fitting TRBD1. CDR1 and CDR2 (germline): SGHDN, FVKESK. J was trimmed by 5 bases and V by 0 bases; bases with no gene match: 20. The CDR3 is made up of 20 amino acids. CDR3 amino acids: CASSQDLLHFPGQVWYGYTF. The DNA for the CDR3 is TGTGCCAGCAGCCAAGATCTTCTACACTTTCCGGGACAGGTGTGGTATGGCTACACCTTC.

The chain is built from TRBV2 and TRBJ2-1, with TRBD1 identical over 9 bases. Germline trimming cut 6 bases from V and 7 bases from J; bases unmatched to any gene: 7. CDR1 and CDR2 (germline): SNHLY, FYNNEI. The CDR3 is 14 residues long. The CDR3 region has the DNA TGTGCCAGCAGATCGGGACAGGGCATTAATGAGCAGTTCTTC. Translation gives CASRSGQGINEQFF. Full variable domain (remainder filled in from reference TRBV2 and TRBJ2-1): EPEVTQTPSHQVTQMGQEVILRCVPISNHLYFYWYRQILGQKVEFLVSFYNNEISEKSEIFDDQFSVERPDGSNFTLKIRSTKLEDSAMYFCASRSGQGINEQFFGPGTRLTVL.

This chain joins TRBV4-1 and TRBJ2-7; D is unclear. CDR1 MGHRA and CDR2 YSYEKL come from the germline V gene. V was pared by 4 bases and J by 7 bases, with 8 bases between. The CDR3 sequence is 11 residues long. CDR3 DNA sequence: TGCGCCAGCAGCCTTCTTGGAGAGCAGTACTTC. This sequence encodes CASSLLGEQYF.

The chain is built from TRBV20-1 and TRBJ2-7; D is possibly TRBD2 (5 bases). The V and J ends lost 3 bases and 1 base respectively, with 10 bases between them. CDR1 is DFQATT, CDR2 SNEGSKA, per germline (reference sequence). The CDR3 extends over 13 amino acids. The CDR3 nucleotides read TGCAGTGCTAGGAGGACTGCTTCCTACGAGCAGTACTTC. This codes for CSARRTASYEQYF.

The table lists this clonotype with a count of one. This sequence joins TRBV29-1 and TRBJ2-1; D is unresolved. Trimming removed 7 bases from V and 5 bases from J, with 21 bases in between. The CDR3 extends over 15 amino acids. CDR1 and CDR2 from the germline V gene are SQVTM and ANQGSEA. CDR3: CSAFDPHRVDNEQFF. CDR3 nucleotides: TGCAGCGCCTTCGATCCCCACCGGGTTGACAATGAGCAGTTCTTC.

The chain recombines TRBV6-2 or TRBV6-3 with TRBJ2-4; D tentatively fits TRBD1 or TRBD2 (5 bases each). The CDR3 has 16 amino acids. Germline CDR1 reads MNHEY; CDR2 reads SVGEGT. Trimming took 5 bases from V and 1 from J, leaving 15 bases between them. CDR3 sequence reads: CASSREGEGAKNIQYF. The CDR3 nucleotides read TGTGCCAGCAGTCGTGAGGGCGAGGGGGCCAAAAACATTCAGTACTTC.

A word on this clonotype: One junction end disagrees with the germline gene, perhaps due to a read error. This rearrangement joins TRBV6-6 to TRBJ1-1; D unresolved. Germline V lookup: CDR1 MNHNY, CDR2 SVGAGI (reference sequence). This CDR3 is built from 16 residues. This CDR3 reads CASSHGPHTANSEAFF. CDR3 sequence (DNA): TGTGCCAGCAGTCACGGGCCCCACACGGCGAACTCTGAAGCTTTCTTT.

This clonotype was detected once. The chain couples TRBV27 to TRBJ2-7; D call uncertain. The length of the CDR3 is 13 residues. V lost 2 bases and J lost 6, with 11 bases in between. Germline CDR1 and CDR2: MNHEY and SMNVEV (reference sequence). CDR3 sequence reads: CASSLTFPREQYF. The CDR3 DNA follows: TGTGCCAGCAGTTTAACCTTTCCCCGCGAGCAGTACTTC.

The rearrangement uses TRBV2 and TRBJ2-7, with 10 nucleotides matching TRBD1. Germline V gives CDR1 SNHLY, CDR2 FYNNEI. V dropped 8 bases and J dropped 3; count of bases not matched to a gene: 4. The CDR3 runs to 13 residues. CDR3 region: CASRDRGYYEQYF. For the CDR3, the DNA is TGTGCCAGCCGGGACAGGGGCTACTACGAGCAGTACTTC. Using reference TRBV2 and TRBJ2-7 for the parts outside the CDR3, the full variable domain is EPEVTQTPSHQVTQMGQEVILRCVPISNHLYFYWYRQILGQKVEFLVSFYNNEISEKSEIFDDQFSVERPDGSNFTLKIRSTKLEDSAMYFCASRDRGYYEQYFGPGTRLTVT.

For the CDR3, the DNA is TGCGCCAGCAGCCAAGGACGGTTGGGAAACACTGAAGCTTTCTTT. It codes for CASSQGRLGNTEAFF. The V and J genes are TRBV5-1 and TRBJ1-1; D call uncertain. Looked up from germline, CDR1 is SGHRS and CDR2 is YFSETQ. V was trimmed by 4 bases and J by 2 bases, leaving 15 bases between them. CDR3 length equals 15 residues.

The chain links TRBV13 to TRBJ2-3, with a tentative D call TRBD2 (7 bases). V was cut by 4 bases and J by 6 bases, with 20 bases left in between. CDR3 length: 16 amino acids. The germline V gene encodes CDR1 PRHDT and CDR2 FYEKMQ (reference sequence). The CDR3 DNA reads TGTGCCAGCAGCTATCAACGGGGGGCGGGTCTGGATACGCAGTATTTT. Encoded protein: CASSYQRGAGLDTQYF.

The chain recombines TRBV4-1 with TRBJ1-5, with TRBD1 as a possible D gene (6 bases). This CDR3 region has 14 residues. The V gene's germline CDR1 is MGHRA and CDR2 YSYEKL. V was shortened by 0 bases and J by 4 bases, with 7 bases between the two germline ends. CDR3 residues: CASSQEDRNQPQHF. DNA for the CDR3: TGCGCCAGCAGCCAAGAAGACAGGAATCAGCCCCAGCATTTT.

This clonotype came up once. The rearrangement links TRBV7-3 to TRBJ2-1; D not certain. The CDR3 is made up of 14 amino acids. Germline CDR1 and CDR2: SGHTA and FQGTGA. V was pared by 5 bases and J by 4 bases, with 12 bases between. CDR3 in DNA: TGTGCCAGCAGCCTGTCTACTGCATACAATGAGCAGTTCTTC. Its translation: CASSLSTAYNEQFF.

This CDR3 is CASSEAIAANTDTQYF. The CDR3 DNA reads as TGTGCCAGCAGTGAAGCAATAGCAGCAAACACAGATACGCAGTATTTT. The gene calls are TRBV6-1 and TRBJ2-3; no definite D call. Germline assignment: CDR1 MNHNS and CDR2 SASEGT. There are 16 residues in the CDR3. V dropped 0 bases and J dropped 2 bases, with 12 bases sitting between them.

The chain employs TRBV3-1 and TRBJ2-7; tentative D call: TRBD1 (6 bases). Germline CDR1 is LGHDT and CDR2 is YNNKEL (reference sequence). The CDR3 is 16 amino acids. V dropped 1 base and J dropped 3 bases, with 16 bases sitting between them. CDR3 in DNA: TGTGCCAGCAGCCAAGCGACAGGTTCGAAGCTCTACGAGCAGTACTTC. It encodes CASSQATGSKLYEQYF.

The V and J genes are TRBV5-1 and TRBJ2-4, with D perhaps matching TRBD2 (6 bases). Trimming pared 4 bases from V and 3 bases from J, leaving 14 bases between. CDR3 size: 15 residues. Germline CDR1 is SGHRS and CDR2 is YFSETQ. For the CDR3, the DNA is TGCGCCAGCAGCCACGGAGGGCCGGACAAAAACATTCAGTACTTC. Its protein is CASSHGGPDKNIQYF.

This chain uses TRBV20-1 with TRBJ1-5; D is perhaps TRBD1 (5 bases). Germline V lookup: CDR1 DFQATT, CDR2 SNEGSKA (reference sequence). Trimming removed 0 bases at V and 0 bases at J, with 12 bases between. The CDR3 covers 16 residues. The CDR3 sequence: CSARDQGVYSNQPQHF. DNA of the CDR3: TGCAGTGCTAGAGATCAGGGAGTTTATAGCAATCAGCCCCAGCATTTT.

The chain combines TRBV15 with TRBJ2-1; 11 bases agree with TRBD2. This CDR3 is built from 14 residues. J was trimmed by 10 bases and V by 3 bases; bases with no gene match: 5. The V gene's germline CDR1 is LNHNV and CDR2 YYDKDF (reference sequence). The CDR3 DNA sequence: TGTGCCACCAGCAGGGGACTAGCGGAATCAGAGCAGTTCTTC. This codes for CATSRGLAESEQFF.

This chain connects TRBV12-3 or TRBV12-4 to TRBJ2-7; D is tentatively TRBD1 or TRBD2 (6 bases each). V was shortened by 6 bases and J by 7 bases, with 19 bases between the two germline ends. The CDR3 loop spans 14 amino acids. The CDR3 spells CASSRQGGTGEQYF. The CDR3 coding sequence is TGTGCCAGCAGCCGTCAGGGAGGCACAGGGGAGCAGTACTTC.

The chain uses TRBV9 and TRBJ2-3, with D unclear. This CDR3 spans 15 amino acids. CDR1 and CDR2 (germline): SGDLS, YYNGEE. Trimming removed 2 bases from V and 2 bases from J, with 12 bases in between. The CDR3 spells CASSVVDGTTDTQYF. Written as DNA, the CDR3 is TGTGCCAGCAGCGTGGTCGACGGCACCACAGATACGCAGTATTTT.

CDR3: CASSVGTGTGGHYGYTF. CDR3 nucleotides: TGTGCCAGCAGCGTAGGGACCGGGACAGGGGGTCACTATGGCTACACCTTC. The chain uses TRBV9 and TRBJ1-2, with 11 bases matching TRBD1. Germline V gene data show CDR1 as SGDLS and CDR2 as YYNGEE. The J segment lost 3 bases and the V segment lost 0 bases, leaving 7 bases of the junction unmatched. The CDR3 loop spans 17 amino acids.